The 22 T cell receptor beta chains listed next were all sequenced from one sample in a study of T cell responses to AZD1222 COVID-19 vaccine. Profiling relied on immunoSEQ multiplex PCR, and the TCRdb table lists in-frame clones only, not all of them. The sample carries 90,000 to 120,000 clones, more than 70% recorded once. The sequenced sample was peripheral blood, obtained on day 0 of AZD1222 vaccination. The receptor source for this set is an adult in good health.

This chain uses TRBV25-1 with TRBJ2-7; 9 nucleotides agree with TRBD2. The germline V gene encodes CDR1 MGHDK and CDR2 SYGVNS. CDR3 length: 16 amino acids. The V segment lost 5 bases and the J segment 1 base; nucleotides outside the gene matches: 9. CDR3 nucleotide sequence: TGTGCCAGCAGTCCCGCGGGGGGGTTGCAATCCTACGAGCAGTACTTC. Amino acids: CASSPAGGLQSYEQYF.

The V gene is TRBV27, the J gene TRBJ2-1; possible D gene TRBD2, 5 bases. The CDR3 is made up of 15 amino acids. Trimming left V 5 bases short and J 13 bases short, with 24 bases between. Germline CDR1 reads MNHEY; CDR2 reads SMNVEV (reference sequence). The CDR3 region is CASSPIGVRGSYQFF. In nucleotides, the CDR3 is TGTGCCAGCAGTCCCATCGGGGTCCGCGGCTCGTATCAGTTCTTC.

The V gene is TRBV28, the J gene TRBJ1-5, with 11 bases fitting TRBD1. This CDR3 is 16 amino acids long. CDR1 MDHEN and CDR2 SYDVKM come from the germline V gene. J was trimmed by 6 bases and V by 8 bases; bases with no gene match: 12. The CDR3 DNA reads TGTGCCAGCTCCGGTGTTGGACAGGGGGCAAGTCAGCCCCAGCATTTT. Translated: CASSGVGQGASQPQHF.

This sequence joins TRBV11-2 and TRBJ2-2; tentative D call: TRBD2 (5 bases). Trimming cost V 1 base and J 4 bases, with 7 bases left between them. The CDR3 extends over 14 amino acids. CDR1 is SGHAT and CDR2 is FQNNGV in the germline V gene. The CDR3 protein is CASSLAGSTGELFF. The CDR3 DNA sequence: TGTGCCAGCAGCTTAGCGGGGTCCACCGGGGAGCTGTTTTTT.

V usage is TRBV2 and J usage is TRBJ1-2; no firm D call. Per germline, CDR1 SNHLY and CDR2 FYNNEI. Trimming cost V 0 bases and J 4 bases, with 9 bases left between them. The CDR3 length is 14 residues. The CDR3 is CASSEAQVSYGYTF. CDR3 DNA sequence: TGTGCCAGCAGTGAAGCGCAGGTCAGCTATGGCTACACCTTC.

The genes are TRBV5-1 and TRBJ2-1; D might be TRBD1 (6 bases). V lost 0 bases, J lost 7 bases, and 11 bases lay in between. This CDR3 is 14 amino acids long. In germline, CDR1 is SGHRS, CDR2 YFSETQ. CDR3 protein: CASSLAGAPNEQFF. The CDR3 DNA is TGCGCCAGCAGCTTGGCAGGGGCCCCTAATGAGCAGTTCTTC.

The gene calls are TRBV7-6 and TRBJ2-1, with TRBD2 matching 10 bases. This CDR3 has 11 residues. Germline CDR1 SGHVS, CDR2 FNYEAQ. CDR3 sequence: CASGRANEQFF. The CDR3 DNA reads TGTGCAAGCGGGAGGGCCAATGAGCAGTTCTTC.

The chain combines TRBV12-5 with TRBJ2-1, with D unclear. V gave up 8 bases and J gave up 7 bases, with 15 bases separating them. From germline, CDR1 is LGHNT and CDR2 FRNRAP. This CDR3 spans 13 amino acids. This chain's CDR3 is CASRGTPQNEQFF. In DNA form, the CDR3 reads TGTGCTAGTCGCGGTACTCCCCAAAATGAGCAGTTCTTC.

A single count supports this clone. This rearrangement joins TRBV6-6 to TRBJ2-2, with 9 bases matching TRBD2. With 6 bases clipped from V and 3 bases from J, the junction kept 8 bases outside the gene matches. The CDR3 runs 16 residues. Germline V CDR1 and CDR2: MNHNY, SVGAGI (reference sequence). The CDR3 loop reads CASRPIAGADTGELFF. CDR3 nucleotides: TGTGCCAGCAGACCTATAGCGGGAGCGGACACCGGGGAGCTGTTTTTT.

The J gene is TRBJ2-1, the V gene TRBV7-6, with TRBD1 matching 10 bases. Germline V lookup: CDR1 SGHVS, CDR2 FNYEAQ. After removal of 5 bases from V and 8 bases from J, the junction contained 15 bases not matched to a gene. There are 17 residues in the CDR3. This CDR3 reads CASSLGTGVGLGDEQFF. The CDR3 DNA sequence: TGTGCCAGCAGCCTAGGGACAGGGGTCGGCCTAGGCGATGAGCAGTTCTTC.

This sequence joins TRBV24-1 and TRBJ2-1, with TRBD1 matching over 9 bases. Losses at the gene ends were 5 bases for V and 3 bases for J; bases not matched to a gene: 4. Germline values: CDR1 KGHDR, CDR2 SFDVKD. The CDR3 has 15 amino acids. CDR3: CATSAETGGYNEQFF. The CDR3 DNA is TGTGCCACCAGTGCCGAGACAGGGGGCTACAATGAGCAGTTCTTC.

This clone was counted a single time. This chain connects TRBV7-9 to TRBJ2-7, with D perhaps matching TRBD1 (6 bases). Germline loops: CDR1 SEHNR, CDR2 FQNEAQ (reference sequence). The CDR3 sequence is 14 residues long. V shed 7 bases and J shed 2 bases, with 15 bases lying between them. The CDR3, as DNA: TGTGCCAGCACCAAACCCGGGACAACCTACGAGCAGTACTTC. Translation gives CASTKPGTTYEQYF.

The chain couples TRBV3-1 (or the pseudogene TRBV3-2) to TRBJ2-3; 13 positions match TRBD2. V shed 5 bases, J shed 0 bases, and the junction held 5 bases outside the gene matches. The CDR3 contains 17 residues. Germline CDR1 and CDR2: LGHDT and YNNKEL (reference sequence). This CDR3 reads CASSYGTSGTSTDTQYF. CDR3 sequence (DNA): TGTGCCAGCAGCTACGGGACTAGCGGGACAAGCACAGATACGCAGTATTTT.

The V gene is TRBV18, the J gene TRBJ2-5, with 12 bases aligning to TRBD2. Germline lookup yields CDR1 KGHSH and CDR2 LQKENI. The CDR3 runs to 17 residues. With 4 bases clipped from V and 1 base from J, the junction kept 7 bases outside the gene matches. The CDR3 loop is CASSLRTSGTFQETQYF. The CDR3, as DNA: TGTGCCAGCTCACTCCGGACTAGCGGGACCTTCCAAGAGACCCAGTACTTC.

The CDR3: CASSQTTQGGVRGYTF. The CDR3 DNA reads as TGTGCCAGCAGCCAAACTACACAGGGGGGGGTACGCGGCTACACCTTC. This chain connects TRBV3-1 (or the pseudogene TRBV3-2) to TRBJ1-2, with TRBD1 identical over 8 bases. The CDR3 is 16 residues long. Germline V gene lookup returns CDR1 LGHDT and CDR2 YNNKEL (reference sequence). The ends lost 2 bases at V and 8 bases at J; junction bases unmatched: 13.

This chain joins TRBV30 and TRBJ1-3, with D possibly being TRBD1 (6 bases). V lost 5 bases and J lost 4, with 12 bases in between. There are 13 residues in the CDR3. Germline V lookup: CDR1 GTSNPN, CDR2 SVGIG (reference sequence). CDR3 residues: CAWGQLFGNTIYF. The CDR3 DNA is TGTGCCTGGGGACAGCTATTCGGAAACACCATATATTTT. Variable domain in full (rest from reference TRBV30 and TRBJ1-3): SQTIHQWPATLVQPVGSPLSLECTVEGTSNPNLYWYRQAAGRGLQLLFYSVGIGQISSEVPQNLSASRPQDRQFILSSKKLLLSDSGFYLCAWGQLFGNTIYFGEGSWLTVV.

This chain connects TRBV30 to TRBJ2-7, with D perhaps TRBD1 (6 bases). The CDR3 consists of 13 residues. Trimming stripped 4 bases from V and 3 bases from J, with 13 bases between. The germline V gene has CDR1 GTSNPN and CDR2 SVGIG (reference sequence). CDR3 residues: CAWNSAGVYEQYF. In nucleotides, the CDR3 is TGTGCCTGGAACTCGGCAGGGGTCTACGAGCAGTACTTC.

The chain couples TRBV9 to TRBJ1-2; 8 bases match TRBD1. V dropped 0 bases and J dropped 3; count of bases not matched to a gene: 4. The CDR3 loop spans 15 amino acids. Per germline, CDR1 SGDLS and CDR2 YYNGEE. CDR3 sequence: CASSVVPGGDYGYTF. The CDR3 DNA sequence: TGTGCCAGCAGCGTAGTTCCAGGGGGCGACTATGGCTACACCTTC.

J is TRBJ1-4 and V is TRBV6-2 or TRBV6-3, with D unclear. This CDR3 is built from 17 residues. V lost 0 bases and J lost 3, with 14 bases in between. CDR1 is MNHEY and CDR2 is SVGEGT in the germline V gene. The CDR3 reads CASSYSTHGVSNEKLFF. The CDR3 DNA sequence: TGTGCCAGCAGTTACTCGACACACGGCGTATCTAATGAAAAACTGTTTTTT.

This clone was seen just once. This rearrangement joins TRBV10-3 to TRBJ2-7, with a possible D match to TRBD2 (6 bases). The germline V gene has CDR1 ENHRY and CDR2 SYGVKD. This CDR3 has 15 residues. V lost 6 bases and J lost 5, with 20 bases in between. The CDR3 sequence: CAISQPQGGEDEQYF. CDR3 nucleotides: TGTGCCATCAGCCAACCCCAGGGAGGAGAGGACGAGCAGTACTTC.

This rearrangement joins TRBV28 to TRBJ1-1; 8 bases agree with TRBD1. The length of the CDR3 is 15 residues. Trimming cost V 6 bases and J 1 base; bases outside gene matches: 7. The germline V gene has CDR1 MDHEN and CDR2 SYDVKM. The CDR3 region is CASSGQGAKNTEAFF. The CDR3 DNA is TGTGCCAGCAGCGGGCAGGGGGCCAAGAACACTGAAGCTTTCTTT. The full variable domain, completed using reference TRBV28 and TRBJ1-1, is DVKVTQSSRYLVKRTGEKVFLECVQDMDHENMFWYRQDPGLGLRLIYFSYDVKMKEKGDIPEGYSVSREKKERFSLILESASTNQTSMYLCASSGQGAKNTEAFFGQGTRLTVV.

The V call is TRBV19, the J call TRBJ1-4; D is perhaps TRBD1 (5 bases). V was clipped by 6 bases and J by 6 bases, with 14 bases between them. This CDR3 is 14 amino acids long. Germline CDR1 LNHDA, CDR2 SQIVND (reference sequence). The CDR3 loop reads CASSLWGGYEKLFF. The DNA of the CDR3 is TGTGCCAGTAGCCTCTGGGGCGGATATGAAAAACTGTTTTTT.